The next 21 T cell receptor beta chains were all read from a single sample in a study of control samples from healthy donors and cancer patients. Profiling relied on immunoSEQ multiplex PCR, and the TCRdb table lists in-frame clones only, not all of them. The sample lists 160,000 or so clones, around 90% occurring once. The material sequenced was blood. These TCRs come from a woman under 40 in good health.

The chain has TRBV9 and TRBJ1-1; D is possibly TRBD1 (5 bases). The V end was cut by 2 bases, the J end by 2 bases, with 13 bases between. The CDR3 covers 15 residues. Germline V CDR1 and CDR2: SGDLS, YYNGEE. This chain's CDR3 is CASSVAQGRNTEAFF. CDR3 sequence (DNA): TGTGCCAGCAGCGTCGCCCAGGGAAGAAACACTGAAGCTTTCTTT.

This chain links TRBV28 with TRBJ2-3, with 8 bases lining up with TRBD1. This CDR3 is 16 amino acids long. The germline V gene has CDR1 MDHEN and CDR2 SYDVKM. Unmatched junction bases numbered 5, after V lost 0 bases and J lost 3 bases. The CDR3: CASSLWAGGRTDTQYF. The DNA of the CDR3 is TGTGCCAGCAGTTTATGGGCAGGGGGCAGGACAGATACGCAGTATTTT.

The chain couples TRBV7-9 to TRBJ1-1; D gene ambiguous. There are 13 residues in the CDR3. Per germline, CDR1 SEHNR and CDR2 FQNEAQ (reference sequence). V dropped 5 bases and J dropped 2 bases, with 9 bases sitting between them. The CDR3 sequence is CASSPTENTEAFF. The CDR3 coding sequence is TGTGCCAGCAGCCCCACGGAAAACACTGAAGCTTTCTTT.

J is TRBJ2-1 and V is TRBV5-1; 8 nucleotides line up with TRBD2. CDR3 length: 15 amino acids. Germline V CDR1 and CDR2: SGHRS, YFSETQ. V trimming: 4 bases; J trimming: 4 bases; junction bases outside the gene matches: 7. CDR3 bases: TGCGCCAGCAGCCCCGAACTAGCGGATTACAATGAGCAGTTCTTC. Residues: CASSPELADYNEQFF. Supplemented by reference TRBV5-1 and TRBJ2-1, the full variable domain reads KAGVTQTPRYLIKTRGQQVTLSCSPISGHRSVSWYQQTPGQGLQFLFEYFSETQRNKGNFPGRFSGRQFSNSRSEMNVSTLELGDSALYLCASSPELADYNEQFFGPGTRLTVL.

The chain carries TRBV30 and TRBJ2-4; tentative D call: TRBD1 (6 bases). The V gene lost 6 bases and the J gene lost 4 bases, with 16 bases spanning the gap. The CDR3 runs to 14 residues. Germline assignment: CDR1 GTSNPN and CDR2 SVGIG (reference sequence). The CDR3 loop is CACQRKQGKNIQYF. The CDR3 coding sequence is TGTGCCTGCCAACGAAAGCAGGGGAAAAACATTCAGTACTTC.

The chain has TRBV6-4 and TRBJ1-2, with TRBD1 as a possible D gene (5 bases). This CDR3 region has 14 residues. V gave up 3 bases and J gave up 4 bases, with 12 bases separating them. Germline assignment: CDR1 MRHNA and CDR2 SNTAGT. The CDR3 nucleotides are TGTGCCAGCAGTGAATTCCAGGGAAGCTATGGCTACACCTTC. It encodes CASSEFQGSYGYTF.

The genes are TRBV27 and TRBJ1-1; possibly TRBD1 for D (5 bases). CDR3 length equals 14 residues. The germline V and J ends were trimmed by 0 bases and 0 bases, with 5 bases remaining between them. CDR1 and CDR2 from the germline V gene are MNHEY and SMNVEV (reference sequence). CDR3 nucleotide sequence: TGTGCCAGCAGTTTATCGGGGGTGAACACTGAAGCTTTCTTT. Protein sequence: CASSLSGVNTEAFF.

In its sample, this clone was seen a few times. This sequence joins TRBV27 and TRBJ2-5; 7 bases match TRBD2. CDR1 is MNHEY and CDR2 is SMNVEV in the germline V gene (reference sequence). With V trimmed by 6 bases and J by 0 bases, 10 bases remained unmatched. This CDR3 is 16 amino acids long. The CDR3 is CASSPPGGWYQETQYF. CDR3 DNA: TGTGCCAGCAGCCCGCCGGGGGGATGGTACCAAGAGACCCAGTACTTC.

The chain employs TRBV6-2 or TRBV6-3 and TRBJ2-1; TRBD2 might be the D (6 bases). Trimming removed 6 bases from V and 4 bases from J, with 19 bases in between. This CDR3 region has 16 residues. CDR1 and CDR2 (germline): MNHEY, SVGEGT. For the CDR3, the DNA is TGTGCCAGCAGCCGCCAGCAAGCGGGCCTTTACAATGAGCAGTTCTTC. Its protein is CASSRQQAGLYNEQFF.

The table lists this clone with a few counts. The gene calls are TRBV6-2 or TRBV6-3 and TRBJ2-7, with D perhaps TRBD1 (6 bases). CDR1 MNHEY and CDR2 SVGEGT come from the germline V gene. This CDR3 has 12 amino acids. V lost 5 bases to trimming and J lost 2 bases, with 7 bases between them. CDR3 region: CASSRTAYEQYF. The CDR3 DNA is TGTGCCAGCAGTCGGACAGCCTACGAGCAGTACTTC.

This chain joins TRBV28 and TRBJ1-2, with D possibly being TRBD1 (5 bases). The length of the CDR3 is 13 residues. The germline CDR1 and CDR2 sequences are MDHEN and SYDVKM. Trimming removed 10 bases at V and 3 bases at J, with 15 bases between. For the CDR3, the DNA is TGTGCCACCGCCTGGGGAGGGGACTATGGCTACACCTTC. Translating gives CATAWGGDYGYTF.

The CDR3 coding sequence is TGTGCCAGCAGTGAATCCAGGGTTGTCCCTGAAGCTTTCTTT. Translated: CASSESRVVPEAFF. The chain combines TRBV6-1 with TRBJ1-1, with D possibly being TRBD1 (5 bases). CDR1 is MNHNS, CDR2 SASEGT, per germline. This CDR3 has 14 residues. Trimming took off 2 bases at V and 6 bases at J, with 13 bases between the two ends.

The chain employs TRBV27 and TRBJ2-3, with 10 bases aligning to TRBD2. V gave up 6 bases and J gave up 2 bases; unmatched junction bases: 5. This CDR3 is built from 15 residues. Per the germline V gene, CDR1 is MNHEY and CDR2 is SMNVEV (reference sequence). The CDR3 reads CASRPGTSDTDTQYF. The CDR3 DNA follows: TGTGCCAGCAGACCCGGGACTAGCGACACAGATACGCAGTATTTT.

The chain carries TRBV5-8 and TRBJ1-5; no clear D gene. V was clipped by 4 bases and J by 6 bases, with 11 bases between them. Germline loops: CDR1 SGHTS, CDR2 YDEGEE. The CDR3 is made up of 13 amino acids. The CDR3 nucleotides are TGTGCCAGCAGCCGGGCAGTGAGTCAGCCCCAGCATTTT. It is translated as CASSRAVSQPQHF.

The chain joins TRBV19 to TRBJ2-7; no firm D call. V was clipped by 8 bases and J by 5 bases, with 10 bases between them. Germline lookup yields CDR1 LNHDA and CDR2 SQIVND (reference sequence). The CDR3 contains 11 residues. As DNA, the CDR3 is TGTGCCAGTGCCACGGGCGACGAGCAGTACTTC. This gives the protein CASATGDEQYF.

The chain has TRBV5-4 and TRBJ2-5; 7 bases align to TRBD1. Germline CDR1 reads SGHNT; CDR2 reads YYREEE (reference sequence). V shed 4 bases, J shed 3 bases, and the junction held 3 bases outside the gene matches. The CDR3 consists of 13 residues. The CDR3 coding sequence is TGTGCCAGCAGCCCCCAGGGGGAAGAGACCCAGTACTTC. As protein: CASSPQGEETQYF. The full variable domain, completed using reference TRBV5-4 and TRBJ2-5, is ETGVTQSPTHLIKTRGQQVTLRCSSQSGHNTVSWYQQALGQGPQFIFQYYREEENGRGNFPPRFSGLQFPNYSSELNVNALELDDSALYLCASSPQGEETQYFGPGTRLLVL.

The chain is built from TRBV7-3 and TRBJ1-2, with a weak D call TRBD1 (5 bases). There are 15 residues in the CDR3. Germline V CDR1 and CDR2: SGHTA, FQGTGA. The V and J ends lost 5 bases and 3 bases respectively, with 16 bases between them. The CDR3 nucleotides read TGTGCCAGCAGCCCGGCGTACAGGCAGGACTATGGCTACACCTTC. Translation gives CASSPAYRQDYGYTF.

This chain connects TRBV7-2 to TRBJ2-3; perhaps D is TRBD1 or TRBD2 (5 bases each). Trimming shortened V by 3 bases and J by 8 bases, and 9 bases separated the two germline ends. Germline-derived CDR1 and CDR2 are SGHTA and FQGNSA. There are 12 residues in the CDR3. The CDR3 is CASSLGEFTQYF. CDR3 nucleotides: TGTGCCAGCAGCTTGGGGGAGTTTACGCAGTATTTT.

This chain links TRBV29-1 with TRBJ1-1; a weak D match, TRBD1 (5 bases). Germline loops: CDR1 SQVTM, CDR2 ANQGSEA. The CDR3 has 12 amino acids. V was trimmed by 7 bases and J by 8 bases, leaving 17 bases between them. CDR3: CSATGRATEAFF. DNA for the CDR3: TGCAGCGCCACGGGACGGGCAACCGAAGCTTTCTTT.

The chain carries TRBV7-2 and TRBJ2-3; D is uncertain. Trimming left V 5 bases short and J 8 bases short, with 11 bases between. This CDR3 is 12 amino acids long. Germline V gene data show CDR1 as SGHTA and CDR2 as FQGNSA. The CDR3 protein is CASSTTSATQYF. CDR3 sequence (DNA): TGTGCCAGCAGCACGACCTCCGCTACGCAGTATTTT.

The J gene is TRBJ1-4, the V gene TRBV7-2, with TRBD1 identical over 8 bases. The trim removed 2 bases at V and 8 bases at J, leaving 10 bases unmatched. The length of the CDR3 is 16 residues. Per germline, CDR1 SGHTA and CDR2 FQGNSA. The CDR3 reads CASSLWETGVGEKLFF. CDR3 bases: TGTGCCAGCAGCTTATGGGAGACAGGGGTTGGGGAAAAACTGTTTTTT.